This is a list of T cell receptor beta chains from one sample in a study of PD-1 blockade in mismatch repair-deficient tumors. TCRdb's table, derived via immunoSEQ multiplex PCR, lists solely in-frame clones and lacks some. This sample yields some 100,000 clones, of which 82% are seen a single time; around 6.6% belongs to the top ten. The sequenced sample was peripheral blood, obtained approximately 35 weeks after starting pembrolizumab. All receptors derive from an adult with mismatch repair-deficient cancer. Each CDR3 is given with its conserved first and last residue. A D gene is named only where the DNA matches it firmly. A clone size is listed for some rows: how often the clone was seen (once, few, many), or a class if it is expanded.

d_call	clone_size	v_call	j_call	cdr3_nt	cdr3_aa
.	.	TRBV28	TRBJ2-1	TGTGCCAGCAAAACCGGGACTTTAAACAATGAGCAGTTCTTC	CASKTGTLNNEQFF
TRBD2	.	TRBV7-9	TRBJ2-1	TGTGCCAGCAGCTTATTTCTAGCGGGGGCCTTTTACAATGAGCAGTTCTTC	CASSLFLAGAFYNEQFF
.	.	TRBV6-1	TRBJ1-1	TGTGCCAGCAGTGAATGGTCGAACACTGAAGCTTTCTTT	CASSEWSNTEAFF
TRBD2	.	TRBV7-6	TRBJ2-1	TGTGCCAGCAGCTTAGAGCAGGGACTAGCGATTGTAGAGCAGTTCTTC	CASSLEQGLAIVEQFF
.	.	TRBV9	TRBJ2-7	TGTGCCAGCAGCGTAGCTACTAACTACGAGCAGTACTTC	CASSVATNYEQYF
.	once	TRBV27	TRBJ2-5	TGTGCCAGCAGTTTCCTCGGCAGACAAGAGACCCAGTACTTC	CASSFLGRQETQYF
.	.	TRBV6-6	TRBJ2-3	TGTGCCAGCAGTTACTCACTAGCTGCAGATACGCAGTATTTT	CASSYSLAADTQYF
.	.	TRBV30	TRBJ2-1	TGTGCCTGGAGCCCGGGGCCCGGCAATGAGCAGTTCTTC	CAWSPGPGNEQFF
.	.	TRBV6-6	TRBJ1-1	TGTGCCAGCGGGGAGGGTACTGAAGCTTTCTTT	CASGEGTEAFF
.	.	TRBV28	TRBJ2-1	TGTGCCAGCAGTTTAGGGGGGCAGCACAATGAGCAGTTCTTC	CASSLGGQHNEQFF
TRBD1	.	TRBV7-8	TRBJ1-2	TGTGCCAGCAGCTTAGACGGGACAGGGATCTATGGCTACACCTTC	CASSLDGTGIYGYTF
TRBD2	.	TRBV2	TRBJ2-5	TGTGCCAGCAGTGAATTAGCGGGACTGGAGACCCAGTACTTC	CASSELAGLETQYF
.	few	TRBV7-3	TRBJ2-6	TGTGCCAGCAGCCCCTCTGGGGCCAACGTCCTGACTTTC	CASSPSGANVLTF
.	.	TRBV9	TRBJ1-2	TGTGCCAGCAGCGCAGGGGAAACCTATGGCTACACCTTC	CASSAGETYGYTF
.	.	TRBV7-2	TRBJ1-5	TGTGCCAGCAGCTTAGGGGGGGTTAGCAATCAGCCCCAGCATTTT	CASSLGGVSNQPQHF
.	.	TRBV19	TRBJ1-5	TGTGCCAGTAGTATGAGTAGCAATCAGCCCCAGCATTTT	CASSMSSNQPQHF
TRBD2	.	TRBV27	TRBJ2-3	TGTGCCAGCAAGTTCCCGGGACTAGCGGGAGAGGCAGATACGCAGTATTTT	CASKFPGLAGEADTQYF
TRBD2	few	TRBV6-4	TRBJ2-1	TGTGCCAGCAGGGGGACTAGCGGGAGGGCCGCTGAGCAGTTCTTC	CASRGTSGRAAEQFF
TRBD2	.	TRBV11-3	TRBJ2-1	TGTGCCAGCAGCCCGTCGACTAGCGGGATGGGAGAGCAGTTCTTC	CASSPSTSGMGEQFF
.	.	TRBV6-5	TRBJ1-2	TGTGCCAGCAGTTACTCGGACGCGACCAGGGACTATGGCTACACCTTC	CASSYSDATRDYGYTF
TRBD1	once	TRBV7-9	TRBJ2-2	TGTGCCAGCAGCCAGTACGTAGACAGGGGACGGGCCGGGGAGCTGTTTTTT	CASSQYVDRGRAGELFF
.	.	TRBV27	TRBJ2-2	TGTGCCAGCAGTCTCCTCTTGGGCACCGGGGAGCTGTTTTTT	CASSLLLGTGELFF
TRBD1	.	TRBV5-1	TRBJ1-1	TGCGCCAGCAGAACGGGACAGGGGCGTATGAACACTGAAGCTTTCTTT	CASRTGQGRMNTEAFF
.	.	TRBV19	TRBJ1-1	TGTGCCAGTAGGCCGAGGTCGGCCACGACTAACACTGAAGCTTTCTTT	CASRPRSATTNTEAFF